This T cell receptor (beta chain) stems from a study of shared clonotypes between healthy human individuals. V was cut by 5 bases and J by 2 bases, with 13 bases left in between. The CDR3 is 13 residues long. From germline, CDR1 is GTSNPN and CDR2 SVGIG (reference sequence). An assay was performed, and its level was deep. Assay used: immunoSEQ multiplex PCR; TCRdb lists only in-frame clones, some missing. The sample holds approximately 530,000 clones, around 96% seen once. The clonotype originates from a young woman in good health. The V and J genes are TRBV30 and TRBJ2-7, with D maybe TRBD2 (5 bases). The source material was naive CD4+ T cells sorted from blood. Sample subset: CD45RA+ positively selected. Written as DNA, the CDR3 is TGTGCCTGGGCTAGAGGGTTAGCCTACGAGCAGTACTTC. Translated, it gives CAWARGLAYEQYF.